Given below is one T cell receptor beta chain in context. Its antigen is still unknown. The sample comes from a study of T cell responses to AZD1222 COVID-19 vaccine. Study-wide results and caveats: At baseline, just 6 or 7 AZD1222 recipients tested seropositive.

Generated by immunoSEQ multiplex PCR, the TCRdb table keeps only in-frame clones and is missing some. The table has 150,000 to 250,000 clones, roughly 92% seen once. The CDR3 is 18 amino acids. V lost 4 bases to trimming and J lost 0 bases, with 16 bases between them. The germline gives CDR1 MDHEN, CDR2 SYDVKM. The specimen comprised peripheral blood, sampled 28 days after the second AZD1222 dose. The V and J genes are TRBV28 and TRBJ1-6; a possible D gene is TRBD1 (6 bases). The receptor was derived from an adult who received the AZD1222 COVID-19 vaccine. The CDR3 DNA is TGTGCCAGCAGTTCTCCGGGACACCGAAGCTCCTATAATTCACCCCTCCACTTT. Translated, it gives CASSSPGHRSSYNSPLHF. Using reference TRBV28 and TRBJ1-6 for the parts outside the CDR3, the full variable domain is DVKVTQSSRYLVKRTGEKVFLECVQDMDHENMFWYRQDPGLGLRLIYFSYDVKMKEKGDIPEGYSVSREKKERFSLILESASTNQTSMYLCASSSPGHRSSYNSPLHFGNGTRLTVT.